A selection of T cell receptor beta chains follows, all from one sample in a study of cytomegalovirus exposure and HLA in healthy donors. Data came from immunoSEQ multiplex PCR; TCRdb stores just in-frame clones and leaves some out. The data show around 190,000 clones, around 82% seen once. Sequenced: PBMCs. These receptors all stem from a woman aged 25-40 years in good health and CMV-seronegative. Each CDR3 is given with its conserved first and last residue.

V gene: TRBV6-1; J gene: TRBJ1-5; CDR3 protein: CASSEETGKNQPQHF
V gene: TRBV21-1; J gene: TRBJ1-2; CDR3 protein: CASSKDHRGRQNYGYTF
V gene: TRBV18; J gene: TRBJ2-5; CDR3 protein: CASSPPSSRETQYF
V gene: TRBV6-1; J gene: TRBJ2-1; CDR3 protein: CASSERGIRREPYNEQFF
V gene: TRBV7-8; J gene: TRBJ2-1; CDR3 protein: CASSTLTSAAYNEQFF
V gene: TRBV5-6; J gene: TRBJ1-1; CDR3 protein: CASSLGLRDTEAFF
V gene: TRBV6-6; J gene: TRBJ2-1; CDR3 protein: CASSYSGTYNEQFF
V gene: TRBV5-1; J gene: TRBJ1-1; CDR3 protein: CASSQSGQLYCEAFF
V gene: TRBV18; J gene: TRBJ1-2; CDR3 protein: CASSPLPGQGGNYGYTF
V gene: TRBV7-9; J gene: TRBJ2-1; CDR3 protein: CASSPRQGLDEQFF
V gene: TRBV5-6; J gene: TRBJ1-3; CDR3 protein: CASSLEPVSGNTIYF
V gene: TRBV6-1; J gene: TRBJ2-7; CDR3 protein: CASSPWGGGTYEQYF
V gene: TRBV6-5; J gene: TRBJ2-7; CDR3 protein: CASSLSTGGIEQYF
V gene: TRBV4-1; J gene: TRBJ2-7; CDR3 protein: CASSQVGGDEQYF
V gene: TRBV18; J gene: TRBJ1-5; CDR3 protein: CASSPGGYDQPQHF
V gene: TRBV2; J gene: TRBJ1-4; CDR3 protein: CASRLEQGEEKLFF
V gene: TRBV5-1; J gene: TRBJ2-3; CDR3 protein: CASSLLGASTDTQYF
V gene: TRBV4-1; J gene: TRBJ1-2; CDR3 protein: CASSQKGTGGHYGYTF
V gene: TRBV5-1; J gene: TRBJ1-5; CDR3 protein: CASSLEGTGGQPQHF
V gene: TRBV7-9; J gene: TRBJ2-1; CDR3 protein: CASSLVGTPTHNEQFF
V gene: TRBV7-8; J gene: TRBJ1-2; CDR3 protein: CASSPGPRQGASGYTF
V gene: TRBV11-2; J gene: TRBJ1-2; CDR3 protein: CASSSGQDLNTF
V gene: TRBV7-8; J gene: TRBJ2-7; CDR3 protein: CASSLDFKGQSSYEQYF
V gene: TRBV6-1; J gene: TRBJ1-1; CDR3 protein: CASSELPDWSTEAFF
V gene: TRBV11-3; J gene: TRBJ2-5; CDR3 protein: CASGRWAGETQYF
V gene: TRBV5-8; J gene: TRBJ1-6; CDR3 protein: CASSLEPWSSYNSPLHF
V gene: TRBV7-8; J gene: TRBJ2-7; CDR3 protein: CASSFRPGLFYEQYF
V gene: TRBV7-3; J gene: TRBJ2-3; CDR3 protein: CASSPAGFTQYF
V gene: TRBV18; J gene: TRBJ1-2; CDR3 protein: CASSTQMTGGHGYTF
V gene: TRBV28; J gene: TRBJ1-2; CDR3 protein: CASGSITGSYGYPF
V gene: TRBV9; J gene: TRBJ2-2; CDR3 protein: CASSGQGAQNTGELFF
V gene: TRBV5-4; J gene: TRBJ1-1; CDR3 protein: CASSWGENTEAFF
V gene: TRBV4-1; J gene: TRBJ2-7; CDR3 protein: CASSQFLAGGYEQYF
V gene: TRBV5-1; J gene: TRBJ1-4; CDR3 protein: CASSRGSNEKLFF
V gene: TRBV28; J gene: TRBJ2-5; CDR3 protein: CASRGEGTDQETQYF
V gene: TRBV9; J gene: TRBJ2-5; CDR3 protein: CASSVDGRLGRETQYF
V gene: TRBV6-5; J gene: TRBJ1-1; CDR3 protein: CASSYVMNTEAFF
V gene: TRBV19; J gene: TRBJ1-1; CDR3 protein: CASSKTPNTEAFF
V gene: TRBV9; J gene: TRBJ2-1; CDR3 protein: CASSTSVGEQFF
V gene: TRBV6-1; J gene: TRBJ1-5; CDR3 protein: CASILGQGNQPQHF
V gene: TRBV6-1; J gene: TRBJ1-2; CDR3 protein: CATTRGTQGGYTF
V gene: TRBV19; J gene: TRBJ1-2; CDR3 protein: CASSQRQDYGYTF